This TCR beta chain was obtained from a study of blood T cell repertoires in COVID-19. The protocol was immunoSEQ multiplex PCR, while the TCRdb copy is restricted to in-frame clones and leaves out a portion. The sample gives about 300,000 clones, 86% of which show up once; about 4.1% is in the top ten. The trim removed 6 bases at V and 7 bases at J, leaving 9 bases unmatched. Germline CDR1 reads SNHLY; CDR2 reads FYNNEI. The CDR3 has 14 residues. This clonotype was sampled from a man aged 25-45 years who had recovered from COVID-19. The chain links TRBV2 to TRBJ1-2; TRBD1 matches 9 bases. Sequencing was performed on PBMCs or T cells enriched from blood (not recorded which). The CDR3 region has the DNA TGTGCCAGCAGAAGCCGGGACAGGGTTTCTGGCTACACCTTC. As protein: CASRSRDRVSGYTF.